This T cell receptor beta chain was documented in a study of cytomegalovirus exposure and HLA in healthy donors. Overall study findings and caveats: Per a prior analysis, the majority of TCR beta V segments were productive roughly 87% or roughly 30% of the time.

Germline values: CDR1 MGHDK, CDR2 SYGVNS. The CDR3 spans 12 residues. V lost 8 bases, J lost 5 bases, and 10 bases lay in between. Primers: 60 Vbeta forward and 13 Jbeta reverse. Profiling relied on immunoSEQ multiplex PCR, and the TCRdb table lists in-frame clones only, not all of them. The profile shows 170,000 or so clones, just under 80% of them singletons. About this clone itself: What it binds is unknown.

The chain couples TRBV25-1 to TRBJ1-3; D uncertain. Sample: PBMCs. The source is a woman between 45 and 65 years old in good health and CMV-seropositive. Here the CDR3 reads CASSRDRNTIYF. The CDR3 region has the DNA TGTGCCAGCTCACGAGACAGAAACACCATATATTTT.